This entry lists 13 T cell receptor beta chains sequenced from one sample in a study of monozygotic twins with inflammatory bowel disease. TCRdb re-called the 5' RACE reads; one entry per CDR3 protein, DNA not given. The sample is made up of 45,000 or so distinct CDR3 sequences, and the top ten hold less than 6.5% of it. The material sequenced was blood. These receptors all stem from a human donor with ulcerative colitis or Crohn's disease, or a healthy co-twin of an affected twin (not recorded which).

The chain is built from TRBV12-3 or TRBV12-4 and TRBJ1-2; TCRdb selects TRBD1, and the lack of DNA leaves this call unchecked. The CDR3 spans 14 residues. CDR3 region: CASSPTRGGHGYTF.

The gene calls are TRBV19 and TRBJ2-1; there is no DNA to check the TCRdb D call of TRBD2. The CDR3 has 14 amino acids. Germline assignment: CDR1 LNHDA and CDR2 SQIVND (reference sequence). CDR3 region: CASHRSGSNDEQFF.

The chain combines TRBV12-3 or TRBV12-4 with TRBJ2-1; no DNA is available, so the TRBD2 call from TCRdb remains unchecked. This CDR3 is 13 amino acids long. CDR3 protein: CASSSRGFNEQFF.

The rearrangement uses TRBV20-1 and TRBJ1-4. Germline V lookup: CDR1 DFQATT, CDR2 SNEGSKA (reference sequence). CDR3 size: 13 residues. CDR3 amino acids: CSARDTYGEKLFF.

This sequence joins TRBV5-4 and TRBJ2-2; the D gene TCRdb calls, TRBD1, cannot be checked with no DNA. Looked up from germline, CDR1 is SGHNT and CDR2 is YYREEE (reference sequence). The CDR3 has 15 amino acids. This CDR3 reads CATQRRERGAGELFF.

The chain uses TRBV5-1 and TRBJ2-7; as DNA is missing, the TRBD1 call by TCRdb cannot be tested. Germline CDR1 reads SGHRS; CDR2 reads YFSETQ. The CDR3 has 14 residues. The CDR3 here is CASSLDRDRSEQYF.

The V call is TRBV7-9, the J call TRBJ1-4; the D call from TCRdb, TRBD1, cannot be confirmed without DNA. Germline V gives CDR1 SEHNR, CDR2 FQNEAQ (reference sequence). This CDR3 region has 16 residues. The CDR3 loop is CASSPITGQGAAKLFF. Supplemented by reference TRBV7-9 and TRBJ1-4, the full variable domain reads DTGVSQNPRHKITKRGQNVTFRCDPISEHNRLYWYRQTLGQGPEFLTYFQNEAQLEKSRLLSDRFSAERPKGSFSTLEIQRTEQGDSAMYLCASSPITGQGAAKLFFGSGTQLSVL.

V usage is TRBV30 and J usage is TRBJ2-7. The V gene's germline CDR1 is GTSNPN and CDR2 SVGIG (reference sequence). The CDR3 spans 13 residues. The CDR3 loop is CAWSGSSGYEQYF.

The V and J genes are TRBV4-3 and TRBJ2-3. The CDR3 runs 12 residues. Looked up from germline, CDR1 is LGHNA and CDR2 is YSLEER. CDR3 residues: CASSQDTDTQYF.

This chain joins TRBV6-1 and TRBJ2-5; the TCRdb D gene call, TRBD2, has no DNA to confirm it. CDR1 is MNHNS and CDR2 is SASEGT in the germline V gene. The CDR3 has 15 residues. The chain's CDR3 is CASSEQGLGVETQYF.

The chain has TRBV6-1 and TRBJ2-2; TCRdb's assignment of TRBD1 cannot be checked, as there is no DNA. The CDR3 sequence is 14 residues long. Per the germline V gene, CDR1 is MNHNS and CDR2 is SASEGT. CDR3 sequence reads: CASSRTGKSGELFF.

The chain carries TRBV5-6 and TRBJ1-1. This CDR3 spans 11 amino acids. Germline-derived CDR1 and CDR2 are SGHDT and YYEEEE. The CDR3 spells CASSRDTEAFF.

V and J are TRBV7-6 and TRBJ2-1; TCRdb designates TRBD2, a call that cannot be tested without DNA. This CDR3 has 15 residues. Germline-derived CDR1 and CDR2 are SGHVS and FNYEAQ. The CDR3 loop reads CASTLKLQRDSEQFF. Full variable domain (remainder filled in from reference TRBV7-6 and TRBJ2-1): GAGVSQSPRYKVTKRGQDVALRCDPISGHVSLYWYRQALGQGPEFLTYFNYEAQQDKSGLPNDRFSAERPEGSISTLTIQRTEQRDSAMYRCASTLKLQRDSEQFFGPGTRLTVL.